A selection of T cell receptor beta chains follows, all from one sample in a study of T cell changes during pregnancy in multiple sclerosis. TCRdb keeps only in-frame clones here, not all; method: immunoSEQ multiplex PCR. This table holds tens of thousands of clones, 90% to 95% found once. The input for sequencing was peripheral blood, taken in the second trimester of pregnancy. All receptors come from a female donor in good health, enrolled as a control in a pregnancy study. Both conserved end residues are part of each CDR3. Each record gives: J gene, V gene, D gene, clone size, CDR3 DNA, CDR3 protein. The D gene is left open where the match is weak. Where a row states a size, it is once, few, many or the class of an expanded clone; other rows omit it.

>TRBJ2-1|TRBV29-1|.|.
TGCAGCGTTGAAGATCCCGTCCTAGCTGGCTACAATGAGCAGTTCTTC
CSVEDPVLAGYNEQFF
>TRBJ2-5|TRBV6-1|TRBD1|once
TGTGCCAGCAGTGAACTCGGACAGGGATGGGAGACCCAGTACTTC
CASSELGQGWETQYF
>TRBJ2-7|TRBV27|.|few
TGTGCCGCCGGTGGAGGGTACTACGAGCAGTACTTC
CAAGGGYYEQYF
>TRBJ2-1|TRBV7-9|TRBD1|.
TGTGCCAGCAGCACCCGGGACAGGGGTTTTTATGAGCAGTTCTTC
CASSTRDRGFYEQFF
>TRBJ2-7|TRBV5-1|TRBD1|.
TGCGCCAGCACCAGGGACAGCCTCGAGAACGAGCAGTACTTC
CASTRDSLENEQYF
>TRBJ1-5|TRBV15|.|.
TGTGCCACCAGCAAAAGCGTAAATAGCAATCAGCCCCAGCATTTT
CATSKSVNSNQPQHF
>TRBJ1-2|TRBV14|TRBD1|.
TGTGCCAGCAGCCGAGGGACAGGGGCTGGCTACACCTTC
CASSRGTGAGYTF
>TRBJ2-7|TRBV4-1|.|.
TGCGCCAGCAGCCATCGGACTGGGGAGAGCGAGCAGTACTTC
CASSHRTGESEQYF
>TRBJ1-1|TRBV9|TRBD1|.
TGTGCCAGCAGCACAGGGGTCTTCGGTGAAGCTTTCTTT
CASSTGVFGEAFF
>TRBJ1-1|TRBV9|.|.
TGTGCCAGCAGATCACTCGGGGGGCGCAGGGCGGATACTGAAGCTTTCTTT
CASRSLGGRRADTEAFF
>TRBJ1-4|TRBV5-4|.|once
TGTGCCAGCAGCTTGCGGCAGGCAGATGAAAAACTGTTTTTT
CASSLRQADEKLFF
>TRBJ1-6|TRBV2|.|.
TGTGCCAGCAGCGTTGAGGGGGTCGGTTCACCCCTCCACTTT
CASSVEGVGSPLHF
>TRBJ1-5|TRBV7-9|.|.
TGTGCCAGCAGCTTGGTTGTGGGGGCTTATAGCAATCAGCCCCAGCATTTT
CASSLVVGAYSNQPQHF
>TRBJ1-2|TRBV15|TRBD1|.
TGTGCCACCAGCAGAGGAGGGACAGGGGGTTATGGCTACACCTTC
CATSRGGTGGYGYTF
>TRBJ1-1|TRBV28|TRBD1|.
TGTGCCAGCAGTCGCAGGGGGCTCACTGAAGCTTTCTTT
CASSRRGLTEAFF
>TRBJ1-1|TRBV6-5|.|.
TGTGCCAGCAGTACTCAAAACACTGAAGCTTTCTTT
CASSTQNTEAFF
>TRBJ1-5|TRBV6-5|.|.
TGTGCCAGCAGCCTTGGGCAGGGCAATCAGCCCCAGCATTTT
CASSLGQGNQPQHF
>TRBJ2-5|TRBV25-1|.|.
TGTGCCAGCAGTGAAACCACGGGTCGTGAGACCCAGTACTTC
CASSETTGRETQYF
>TRBJ2-4|TRBV6-5|.|.
TGTGCCAGCAGTACGGACAGTCTAGCCAAAAACATTCAGTACTTC
CASSTDSLAKNIQYF
>TRBJ1-1|TRBV6-1|TRBD1|.
TGTGCCAGCAGCGGCTGGACAGGGAGTGAAGCTTTCTTT
CASSGWTGSEAFF
>TRBJ1-2|TRBV6-5|.|.
TGTGCCAGCAGTTACTCGAATCGGGAAAGCTATGGCTACACCTTC
CASSYSNRESYGYTF
>TRBJ1-2|TRBV7-2|.|.
TGTGCCAGCAGCAGACTCCTGGACAGCGTCTATGGCTACACCTTC
CASSRLLDSVYGYTF
>TRBJ1-4|TRBV6-6|.|.
TGTGCCAGCAGTCCGCGGGGGCTGCGGGAAAAACTGTTTTTT
CASSPRGLREKLFF
>TRBJ1-1|TRBV7-2|TRBD1|few
TGTGCCAGCAGCTTTTCCGGGACAGCAAACACTGAAGCTTTCTTT
CASSFSGTANTEAFF
>TRBJ2-5|TRBV5-1|TRBD1|.
TGCGCCAGCAGCTTGAAGACACAGGGGAATGGAGAGACCCAGTACTTC
CASSLKTQGNGETQYF
>TRBJ2-6|TRBV6-4|.|once
TGTGCCAGCAGTGAGTTTGTCATAGCCTCTGGGGCCAACGTCCTGACTTTC
CASSEFVIASGANVLTF
>TRBJ2-3|TRBV30|.|few
TGTGCCTGGAGCCAGGGGACTACCGCAGATACGCAGTATTTT
CAWSQGTTADTQYF
>TRBJ1-2|TRBV28|.|.
TGTGCCAGCAGTTCCGGGACACTCAACTATGGCTACACCTTC
CASSSGTLNYGYTF
>TRBJ2-3|TRBV9|.|.
TGTGCCAGCAGCGTCGGGCGGGCCCGCACAGATACGCAGTATTTT
CASSVGRARTDTQYF
>TRBJ2-1|TRBV5-6|TRBD2|.
TGTGCCAGCAGCTTGGCTGCGCGGGGGACCCACAATGAGCAGTTCTTC
CASSLAARGTHNEQFF
>TRBJ2-3|TRBV25-1|.|.
TGTGCCAGCAGGCGACAGGGCACAGATACGCAGTATTTT
CASRRQGTDTQYF
>TRBJ2-1|TRBV5-4|.|.
TGTGCCAGCAGCCCCTCGGGCGGGGCTACAAACTACAATGAGCAGTTCTTC
CASSPSGGATNYNEQFF
>TRBJ1-1|TRBV14|.|.
TGTGCCAGCAGCCAAGGATTAAGAGGAGAAGCTTTCTTT
CASSQGLRGEAFF
>TRBJ1-2|TRBV2|.|.
TGTGCCAGCTGGAACGGGGGGGCGGAAGGCTACACCTTC
CASWNGGAEGYTF
>TRBJ1-1|TRBV19|.|.
TGTGCCAGTAAAATTACGGTGAACACTGAAGCTTTCTTT
CASKITVNTEAFF
>TRBJ1-4|TRBV18|TRBD1|.
TGTGCCAGCTCACCTGACCAGGGGGCTGATGAAAAACTGTTTTTT
CASSPDQGADEKLFF
>TRBJ1-5|TRBV11-2|.|.
TGTGCCAGCAGCTTGGGGGGACGGAGCAATCAGCCCCAGCATTTT
CASSLGGRSNQPQHF
>TRBJ2-7|TRBV11-3|.|few
TGTGCCAGCAGCTCTAGCCCGGTGAGCCGCAACGAGCAGTACTTC
CASSSSPVSRNEQYF
>TRBJ1-6|TRBV6-1|TRBD1|.
TGTGCCAGCAGTGAAGATTGGGACAGGGGCCTTTACCCCCTCCACTTT
CASSEDWDRGLYPLHF
>TRBJ2-7|TRBV27|TRBD2|.
TGTGCCAGCAGTCCACCGGGACTAGCATTCTACGAGCAGTACTTC
CASSPPGLAFYEQYF
>TRBJ2-5|TRBV5-1|TRBD1|.
TGCGCCAGCAGCTCCCGAGACAGGGGGGCGGAGACCCAGTACTTC
CASSSRDRGAETQYF
>TRBJ1-1|TRBV7-9|.|.
TGTGCCAGCAGCTTAGTCAGGGAGAACACTGAAGCTTTCTTT
CASSLVRENTEAFF
>TRBJ2-3|TRBV5-4|.|.
TGTGCCAGCAGCTTGGCTGAGAGACAATCCTCTGATGCGCAGTATTTT
CASSLAERQSSDAQYF
>TRBJ1-1|TRBV4-1|.|.
TGCGCCAGCAGCCAAGGCGGAAACACTGAAGCTTTCTTT
CASSQGGNTEAFF
>TRBJ1-1|TRBV30|.|.
TGTGCCTGGAGTCCCCCGGACACGAGCACTGAAGCTTTCTTT
CAWSPPDTSTEAFF
>TRBJ1-2|TRBV9|TRBD1|once
TGTGCCAGCAGTGTTACGACAGGGGCGTATGGCTACACCTTC
CASSVTTGAYGYTF
>TRBJ2-1|TRBV11-2|.|.
TGTGCCAGCAGCTTAGATCAAGGGGGATACAATGAGCAGTTCTTC
CASSLDQGGYNEQFF
>TRBJ1-5|TRBV2|TRBD1|.
TGTGCCAGCAGTTGGGACAGGGAAGGCAATCAGCCCCAGCATTTT
CASSWDREGNQPQHF
>TRBJ1-2|TRBV12-5|.|.
TGTGCTAGTGGTTCCACAGGGTATGGCTACACCTTC
CASGSTGYGYTF
>TRBJ1-4|TRBV2|.|.
.
CASSSSELPGEKLFF
>TRBJ1-4|TRBV6-5|.|.
TGTGCCAGCAGTCCCTCGTGGGCGATAAATGAAAAACTGTTTTTT
CASSPSWAINEKLFF
>TRBJ2-5|TRBV27|TRBD1|.
TGTGCCAGCAGTATCGGTACCTGGCATAGGACAGGGGTACGGGAGACCCAGTACTTC
CASSIGTWHRTGVRETQYF
>TRBJ2-1|TRBV6-5|TRBD1|.
TGTGCCAGCAGTTACTCGGGAGACAGGGGGCGAGGTGAGCAGTTCTTC
CASSYSGDRGRGEQFF
>TRBJ1-4|TRBV4-3|TRBD1|.
TGCGCCAGCAGCCGACTTACCGGGACAGCTAATGAAAAACTGTTTTTT
CASSRLTGTANEKLFF
>TRBJ1-2|TRBV7-2|TRBD1|.
TGTGCCAGCAGCTTAGCGTCCAGGGGGCGGGTCTATGGCTACACCTTC
CASSLASRGRVYGYTF
>TRBJ1-5|TRBV9|.|.
TGTGCCAGCAGCGTAGGACAGGAGGGCAATCAGCCCCAGCATTTT
CASSVGQEGNQPQHF